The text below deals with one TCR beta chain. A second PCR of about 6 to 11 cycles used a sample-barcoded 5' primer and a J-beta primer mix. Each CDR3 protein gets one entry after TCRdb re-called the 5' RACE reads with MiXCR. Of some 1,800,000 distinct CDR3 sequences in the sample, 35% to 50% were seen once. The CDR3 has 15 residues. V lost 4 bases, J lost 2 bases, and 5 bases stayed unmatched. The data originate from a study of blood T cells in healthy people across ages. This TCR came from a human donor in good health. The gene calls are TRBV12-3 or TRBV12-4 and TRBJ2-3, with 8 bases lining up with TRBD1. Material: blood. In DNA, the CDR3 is TGTGCCAGCAGTTCGACAGGGGCTACCACAGATACGCAGTATTTT. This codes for CASSSTGATTDTQYF.